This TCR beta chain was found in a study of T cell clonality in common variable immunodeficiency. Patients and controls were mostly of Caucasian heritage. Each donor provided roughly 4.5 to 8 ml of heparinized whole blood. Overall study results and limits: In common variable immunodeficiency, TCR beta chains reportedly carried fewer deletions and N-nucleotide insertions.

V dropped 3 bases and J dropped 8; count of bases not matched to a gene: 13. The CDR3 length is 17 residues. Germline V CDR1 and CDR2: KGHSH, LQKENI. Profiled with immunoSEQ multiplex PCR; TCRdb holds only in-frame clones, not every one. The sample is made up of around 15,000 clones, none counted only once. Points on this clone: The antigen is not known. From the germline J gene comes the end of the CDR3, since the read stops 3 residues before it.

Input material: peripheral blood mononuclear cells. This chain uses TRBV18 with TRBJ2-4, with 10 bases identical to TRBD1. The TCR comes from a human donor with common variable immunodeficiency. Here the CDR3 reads CASSPRGTGATGDIQYF. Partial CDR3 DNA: TGTGCCAGCTCACCCCGGGGGACAGGGGCGACGGGGGACATT.